The following is a TCR beta chain sequence with its context. This sample is drawn from a study of shared clonotypes between healthy human individuals. Clones were sequenced by immunoSEQ multiplex PCR, and TCRdb holds only the in-frame ones, with some missing. The sample shows approximately 2.4 million clones, almost 96% of them seen only once. Germline V lookup: CDR1 GTSNPN, CDR2 SVGIG (reference sequence). Trimming took 8 bases from V and 3 from J, leaving 16 bases between them. The CDR3 length is 13 residues. Sequenced input: naive CD4+ T cells sorted from blood. Subset of the sample: CD45RA+ positively selected. This TCR was recovered from a young man in good health. V gene TRBV30 combines with J gene TRBJ1-1; TRBD1 is a possible D gene (5 bases). The CDR3 DNA is TGTGCCAGCCATCGGGGGGTGTACACTGAAGCTTTCTTT. Translation gives CASHRGVYTEAFF.